This is a list of T cell receptor beta chains from one sample in a study of OX40 agonist ivuxolimab in advanced cancers. Assay: immunoSEQ multiplex PCR; the TCRdb copy retains only in-frame clones and omits some. The sample lists approximately 54,000 clones; around 82% were seen once. The sequenced sample was CD4+ or CD8+ T cells sorted from blood, obtained in a trial of the OX40 agonist ivuxolimab. These receptor sequences come from an adult with an advanced solid tumor such as melanoma, head and neck, liver or kidney cancer. Each CDR3 is given with its conserved first and last residue. A D gene is named only where the DNA matches it firmly. The size field is filled for only some rows; it gives once, few, many or a size class.

clone_size: .; cdr3_length: 13; j_call: TRBJ1-1; d_call: .; v_call: TRBV4-1; cdr3_nt: TGCGCCAGCAGCCAAGTTTTGAGCCAGGGAGCTTTCTTT; cdr3_aa: CASSQVLSQGAFF
clone_size: .; cdr3_length: 15; j_call: TRBJ2-1; d_call: .; v_call: TRBV11-2; cdr3_nt: TGTGCCAGCAGCTTAGACTGGCAGGGCGGAAATGAGCAGTTCTTC; cdr3_aa: CASSLDWQGGNEQFF
clone_size: medium-sized; cdr3_length: 15; j_call: TRBJ1-2; d_call: TRBD1; v_call: TRBV5-1; cdr3_nt: TGCGCCAGCAGCTCGGACCCCGGGACAGGGGGTGGCTACACCTTC; cdr3_aa: CASSSDPGTGGGYTF
clone_size: .; cdr3_length: 13; j_call: TRBJ1-2; d_call: TRBD1; v_call: TRBV6-6; cdr3_nt: TGTGCCAGCAGTTACTCCACAGGGGGCGGCTACACCTTC; cdr3_aa: CASSYSTGGGYTF
clone_size: .; cdr3_length: 13; j_call: TRBJ1-2; d_call: .; v_call: TRBV27; cdr3_nt: TGTGCCAGCAGTTTGGGGAGTAACTATGGCTACACCTTC; cdr3_aa: CASSLGSNYGYTF
clone_size: .; cdr3_length: 15; j_call: TRBJ1-4; d_call: TRBD1; v_call: TRBV7-2; cdr3_nt: TGTGCCAGCAGCCCGCAGGGGGCGGGTTGGGAAAAACTGTTTTTT; cdr3_aa: CASSPQGAGWEKLFF
clone_size: .; cdr3_length: 16; j_call: TRBJ1-1; d_call: .; v_call: TRBV7-8; cdr3_nt: TGTGCCAGCAGCTTAGCCCACAGAAAAATGAACACTGAAGCTTTCTTT; cdr3_aa: CASSLAHRKMNTEAFF
clone_size: .; cdr3_length: 15; j_call: TRBJ1-4; d_call: .; v_call: TRBV2; cdr3_nt: TGTGCCAGCAGTGAAGGGGCAGCCTTTAATGAAAAACTGTTTTTT; cdr3_aa: CASSEGAAFNEKLFF
clone_size: .; cdr3_length: 10; j_call: TRBJ2-1; d_call: .; v_call: TRBV6-5; cdr3_nt: TGTGCCAGCAACCAGGCTGAGCAGTTCTTC; cdr3_aa: CASNQAEQFF
clone_size: .; cdr3_length: 19; j_call: TRBJ2-1; d_call: TRBD2; v_call: TRBV5-1; cdr3_nt: TGCGCCAGCAGCCCCGACGGGACTAGCAGCTCCAGCTCCTACAATGAGCAGTTCTTC; cdr3_aa: CASSPDGTSSSSSYNEQFF
clone_size: .; cdr3_length: 16; j_call: TRBJ2-3; d_call: .; v_call: TRBV5-4; cdr3_nt: TGTGCCAGCAGCTCGAGGGGGGGGGCGGGCACAGATACGCAGTATTTT; cdr3_aa: CASSSRGGAGTDTQYF
clone_size: .; cdr3_length: 15; j_call: TRBJ2-2; d_call: .; v_call: TRBV7-2; cdr3_nt: TGTGCCAGCAGCTCACAGGGACTAAACACCGGGGAGCTGTTTTTT; cdr3_aa: CASSSQGLNTGELFF
clone_size: once; cdr3_length: 11; j_call: TRBJ1-2; d_call: .; v_call: TRBV7-2; cdr3_nt: TGTGCCAGCAGCTTTAACTATGGCTACACCTTC; cdr3_aa: CASSFNYGYTF
clone_size: .; cdr3_length: 13; j_call: TRBJ1-2; d_call: .; v_call: TRBV7-9; cdr3_nt: TGTGCCAGCAGCCCTCACCGGACTAATGGCTACACCTTC; cdr3_aa: CASSPHRTNGYTF
clone_size: .; cdr3_length: 16; j_call: TRBJ2-5; d_call: TRBD2; v_call: TRBV10-1; cdr3_nt: TGCGCCAGCAGTGAGGGTCTAGCGGGGGGTCAAGAGACCCAGTACTTC; cdr3_aa: CASSEGLAGGQETQYF